Sequencing of this TCR beta chain was carried out in a study of shared clonotypes between healthy human individuals (dated by TCRdb to 2020 to 2022). Regarding the study in general: A couple of women and a few men aged 18 to 49 years were included in the cohort. Per donor, three plates each were used for CD4 naive and CD4 memory, two for CD8 naive, and one for CD8 memory. The study deeply sequenced blood TCR repertoires of five healthy adults to estimate repertoire size and the extent of clonotype sharing between individuals. To increase sequencing depth and limit assay-specific biases, different laboratories used diverse techniques to prepare libraries and sequence TCR repertoires. Leukapheresis yielded between about 0.85 and 10 billion PBMCs per donor.

TCR CDR3 regions were amplified from genomic DNA by multiplex PCR using the deep immunoSEQ assay. Extracted genomic DNA from each cell subset was distributed evenly across all wells of several immunoSEQ 96-well plates, and each plate was treated as a replicate. For sorted subsets, about 0.2 ug genomic DNA, equal to some 28,000 T cell genomes, was loaded into each replicate PCR. Purified libraries were measured with a Qubit 3.0 fluorometer, size-checked on a Bioanalyzer 2100, and measured again with the KAPA Library Quantification kit. Each immunoSEQ 96-well plate was sequenced on its own single-read 150-cycle Illumina NextSeq 550 flow cell. The authors processed their data as follows. Because only junctional sequences without quality scores were contained in the immunoSEQ output, filtering matching that applied to full-length reads could not be performed. To assign V/J genes and CDR3, sequences were annotated against IMGT germline references using PyIR, a Python wrapper for IgBLAST v1.9. Reads were removed for weak V/J assignments (E-value above 1e-6), missing CDR3, stop codons, out-of-frame junctions, or ambiguous translated residues. V3J clonotypes were defined as sequences sharing an identical inferred V gene, J gene, and CDR3 amino acid sequence. Percentage overlap between repertoires was calculated by dividing the number of shared unique clonotypes by the size of the smaller repertoire. RTK rarefaction, the Chao1 estimator, and Recon v2.1 estimates of unobserved clonotypes were used to assess repertoire richness. OLGA was used to compute generation probabilities for all TCRbeta clonotypes that the gDNA method yielded from a handful of donors. TCRdb mirrors the immuneACCESS table, restricted to in-frame sequences. Some clones are absent from its copies; in checked studies, under half trace to an unresolved V gene, and the reason for the others is unknown. V and J calls and clone size come straight from that table; D and trimming were deduced from the DNA. Here the sample has roughly 1.4 million clones; about 98.5% occur a single time. About 0.4% of the sample is held by the ten biggest clonotypes.

From a lookup of the germline V gene (reference sequence), CDR1 and CDR2 are LNHDA and SQIVND. The CDR3 runs 16 amino acids, cysteine and phenylalanine included. Just CDR3 DNA is preserved here, 48 bases in frame from base 1. After removal of 2 bases from V and 5 bases from J, the junction retains 7 bases not matched to a gene. As concerns this clone: The antigen it recognizes is unknown. Base qualities are not at hand, and no much larger clone is one base apart.

The donors were healthy, HIV-negative adults who had no recently reported acute infections or vaccinations. Every donor was a Caucasian adult residing in Nashville, Tennessee, USA. Magnetic negative selection was used to enrich CD4+ T cells, after which naive cells were positively selected on CD45RA and the negative fraction became the memory subset. Blood was collected by leukapheresis, and PBMCs were isolated by Ficoll-Histopaque density gradient centrifugation and then cryopreserved in liquid nitrogen vapor phase. Purity and quantity of every magnetically sorted T cell population were checked by analytical flow cytometry. From each sorted fraction, genomic DNA was isolated and quantified by UV absorbance on a Nanodrop 2000c. On the study overall, not on this receptor specifically: Across a handful of donors, approximately 5% of naive CD4, roughly 3.5% of naive CD8, 2% to 2.5% of memory CD4, and 0.3% to 0.45% of memory CD8 clonotypes were shared. Larger estimated clonotype richness was generally found for naive subsets than for memory subsets. Compared with non-shared clonotypes, the clonotypes found in all four sorted-subset donors had higher generation probabilities. Pairwise subsampling indicated that sequencing depth was expected to affect the degree of clonotype sharing among donors. Because the study included only a small number of donors, the genetic and exposure-history diversity represented was limited. Even with the large sequencing depth, rarefaction of the sorted-subset datasets indicated that sequencing was incomplete. Sampling was restricted to blood, and TCR repertoires in tissue are likely to differ from TCR repertoires in blood.

This receptor was taken from a man aged 25-45 years in good health. The sequenced sample was naive CD4+ T cells sorted from blood. The cell subset or site label, as the study defines it: CD45RA+ positively selected. This chain joins TRBV19 to TRBJ2-2; the central 8 bases match TRBD2. The CDR3 protein: CASSIPAGVYTGELFF. The base sequence is TGTGCCAGTAGTATACCAGCGGGAGTCTATACCGGGGAGCTGTTTTTT.